The 4 T cell receptor beta chains reported below all come from one sample, sequenced in a study of T cell changes during pregnancy in multiple sclerosis. Method: immunoSEQ multiplex PCR; TCRdb's copy keeps in-frame clones and lacks some. Of tens of thousands of clones listed, roughly nine tenths are singletons. This specimen consisted of CD8+ T cells from peripheral blood mononuclear cells, obtained in the third trimester of pregnancy. The receptors come from a female donor with multiple sclerosis, enrolled in a pregnancy study.

This chain links TRBV29-1 with TRBJ2-1; 8 nucleotides agree with TRBD2. V dropped 3 bases and J dropped 0; count of bases not matched to a gene: 22. The CDR3 contains 21 residues. In germline, CDR1 is SQVTM, CDR2 ANQGSEA. The CDR3 spells CSVEGLSGDRPYEFSYNEQFF. The CDR3 DNA is TGCAGCGTTGAGGGCCTTAGCGGGGATCGACCTTATGAATTCTCCTACAATGAGCAGTTCTTC.

The chain couples TRBV19 to TRBJ2-1; TRBD2 aligns across 10 bases. CDR1 is LNHDA, CDR2 SQIVND, per germline (reference sequence). V lost 4 bases, J lost 3 bases, and 3 bases stayed unmatched. This CDR3 has 15 amino acids. Here the CDR3 DNA reads TGTGCCAGTAGTACCCTAGCGGGGGTCTACAATGAGCAGTTCTTC. Encoded protein: CASSTLAGVYNEQFF.

The rearrangement uses TRBV5-1 and TRBJ2-1; no reliable D call. From germline, CDR1 is SGHRS and CDR2 YFSETQ. This CDR3 is 14 amino acids long. V shed 4 bases and J shed 5 bases, with 13 bases lying between them. CDR3 amino acids: CASSLRLEHNEQFF. As DNA, the CDR3 is TGCGCCAGCAGCCTGAGACTCGAACACAATGAGCAGTTCTTC. Full variable domain (rest looked up from reference TRBV5-1 and TRBJ2-1): KAGVTQTPRYLIKTRGQQVTLSCSPISGHRSVSWYQQTPGQGLQFLFEYFSETQRNKGNFPGRFSGRQFSNSRSEMNVSTLELGDSALYLCASSLRLEHNEQFFGPGTRLTVL.

The rearrangement joins TRBV6-1 to TRBJ2-7; 9 bases align to TRBD1. This CDR3 spans 15 amino acids. In germline, CDR1 is MNHNS, CDR2 SASEGT. V shed 6 bases, J shed 2 bases, and the junction held 8 bases outside the gene matches. CDR3 bases: TGTGCCAGCAGGACCCCGGGACAGGGAACCTACGAGCAGTACTTC. Its translation: CASRTPGQGTYEQYF.